This T cell receptor beta chain appears in the sequencing data of a study of cytomegalovirus exposure and HLA in healthy donors. Study results and limitations: An analysis was carried out at a later point. It showed that HLA-associated TCR beta chains were more clonally expanded than equally common non-associated chains. Some segments of the V type, notably TRBV6-2 and TRBV6-3, were excluded as indistinguishable. HLA-A and HLA-B allele assignments for most subjects were reportedly predicted accurately using TCR beta sequences.

V was shortened by 0 bases and J by 4 bases, with 13 bases between the two germline ends. CDR1 and CDR2 (germline): SGHRS, YFSETQ. The CDR3 runs to 15 residues. The study ran its PCR with 60 Vbeta and 13 Jbeta primers. Assay: immunoSEQ multiplex PCR; the TCRdb copy retains only in-frame clones and omits some. The sample includes about 100,000 clones, roughly 80% of them seen just once. Details on this clone: Its specificity is not known.

Material: PBMCs. The receptor was isolated from a man aged 35 to 55 in good health and CMV-seronegative. V is TRBV5-1 and J is TRBJ1-1; no definite D call. CDR3 residues: CASSLVASLGTEAFF. For the CDR3, the DNA is TGCGCCAGCAGCTTGGTCGCGTCGCTAGGCACTGAAGCTTTCTTT.